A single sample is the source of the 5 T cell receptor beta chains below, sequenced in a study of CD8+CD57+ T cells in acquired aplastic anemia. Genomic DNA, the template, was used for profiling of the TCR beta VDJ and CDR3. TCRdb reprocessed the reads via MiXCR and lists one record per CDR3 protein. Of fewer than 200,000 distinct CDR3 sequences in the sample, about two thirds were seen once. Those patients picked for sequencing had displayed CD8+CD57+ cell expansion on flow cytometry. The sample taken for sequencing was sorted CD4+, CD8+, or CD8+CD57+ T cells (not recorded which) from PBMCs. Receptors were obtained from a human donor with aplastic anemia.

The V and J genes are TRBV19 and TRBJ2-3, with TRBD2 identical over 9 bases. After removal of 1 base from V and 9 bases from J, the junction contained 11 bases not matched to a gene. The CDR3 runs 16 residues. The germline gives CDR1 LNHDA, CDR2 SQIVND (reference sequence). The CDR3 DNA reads TGTGCCAGTAGTATAGGGGGTAGCGGGGGAGATCGAACGCAGTATTTT. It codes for CASSIGGSGGDRTQYF. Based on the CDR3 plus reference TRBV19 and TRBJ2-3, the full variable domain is DGGITQSPKYLFRKEGQNVTLSCEQNLNHDAMYWYRQDPGQGLRLIYYSQIVNDFQKGDIAEGYSVSREKKESFPLTVTSAQKNPTAFYLCASSIGGSGGDRTQYFGPGTRLTVL.

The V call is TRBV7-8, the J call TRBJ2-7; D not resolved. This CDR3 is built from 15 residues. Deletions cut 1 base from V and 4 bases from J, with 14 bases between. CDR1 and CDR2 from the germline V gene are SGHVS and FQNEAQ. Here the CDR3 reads CASSLGAGHSYEQYF. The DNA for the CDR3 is TGTGCCAGCAGCTTAGGGGCAGGTCATTCGTACGAGCAGTACTTC.

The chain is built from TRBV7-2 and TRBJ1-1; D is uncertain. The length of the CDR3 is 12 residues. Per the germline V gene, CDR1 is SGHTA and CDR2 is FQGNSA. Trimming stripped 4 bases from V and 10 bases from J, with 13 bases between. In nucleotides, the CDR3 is TGTGCCAGCAGCTCACAGCAGGTCGGAGCTTTCTTT. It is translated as CASSSQQVGAFF.

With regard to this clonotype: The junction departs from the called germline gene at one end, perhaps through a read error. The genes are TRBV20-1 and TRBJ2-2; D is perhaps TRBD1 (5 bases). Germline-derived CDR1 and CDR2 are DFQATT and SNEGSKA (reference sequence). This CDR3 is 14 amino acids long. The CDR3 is CSAPVGQATGELFF. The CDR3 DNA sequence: TGCAGTGCCCCTGTGGGGCAGGCTACCGGTGAGCTGTTTTTT.

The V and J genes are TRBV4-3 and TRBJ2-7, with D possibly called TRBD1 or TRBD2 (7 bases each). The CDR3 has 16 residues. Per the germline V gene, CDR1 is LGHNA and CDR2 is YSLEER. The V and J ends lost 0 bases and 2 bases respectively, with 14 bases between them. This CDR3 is CASSQDGAGGAYEQYF. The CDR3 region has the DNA TGCGCCAGCAGCCAAGATGGGGCAGGGGGGGCCTACGAGCAGTACTTC.